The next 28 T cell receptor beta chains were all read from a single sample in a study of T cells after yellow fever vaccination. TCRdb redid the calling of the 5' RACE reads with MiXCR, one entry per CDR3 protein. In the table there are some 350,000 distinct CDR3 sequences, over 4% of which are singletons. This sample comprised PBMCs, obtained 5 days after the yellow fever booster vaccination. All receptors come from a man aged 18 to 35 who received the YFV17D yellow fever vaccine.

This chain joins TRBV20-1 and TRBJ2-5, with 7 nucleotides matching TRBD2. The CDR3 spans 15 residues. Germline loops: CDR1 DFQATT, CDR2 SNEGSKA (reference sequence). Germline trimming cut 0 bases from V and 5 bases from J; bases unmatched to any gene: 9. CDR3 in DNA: TGCAGTGCTAGAGATGGCCAGCGGGACCGGGAGACCCAGTACTTC. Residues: CSARDGQRDRETQYF.

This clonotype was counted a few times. The CDR3 spells CASSQGEGESVAFF. The DNA for the CDR3 is TGTGCCAGCAGCCAAGGGGAAGGTGAAAGCGTGGCTTTCTTT. The genes are TRBV4-2 and TRBJ1-1; D ambiguous. Germline CDR1 LGHNA, CDR2 YNFKEQ. The V and J ends lost 1 base and 11 bases respectively, with 17 bases between them. The CDR3 sequence is 14 residues long.

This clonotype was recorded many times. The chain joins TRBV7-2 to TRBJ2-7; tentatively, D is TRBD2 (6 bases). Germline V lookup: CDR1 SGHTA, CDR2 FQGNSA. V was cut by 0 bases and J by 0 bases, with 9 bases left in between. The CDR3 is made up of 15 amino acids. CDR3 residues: CASSLAPGASYEQYV. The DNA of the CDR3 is TGTGCCAGCAGCTTAGCTCCGGGAGCCTCCTACGAGCAGTACGTC.

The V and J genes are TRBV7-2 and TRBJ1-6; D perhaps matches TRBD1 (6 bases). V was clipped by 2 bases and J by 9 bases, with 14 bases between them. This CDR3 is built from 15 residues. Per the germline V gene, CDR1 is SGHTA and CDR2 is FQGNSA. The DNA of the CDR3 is TGTGCCAGCAGCTTAACGGGGACACCATTTTCACCCCTCCACTTT. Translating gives CASSLTGTPFSPLHF.

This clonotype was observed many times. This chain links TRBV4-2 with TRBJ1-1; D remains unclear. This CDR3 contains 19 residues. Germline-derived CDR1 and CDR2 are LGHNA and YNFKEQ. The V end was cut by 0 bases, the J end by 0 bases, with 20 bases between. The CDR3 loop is CASSQDGNSFRNMNTEAFF. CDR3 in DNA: TGTGCCAGCAGCCAAGATGGGAATTCGTTCCGAAACATGAACACTGAAGCTTTCTTT.

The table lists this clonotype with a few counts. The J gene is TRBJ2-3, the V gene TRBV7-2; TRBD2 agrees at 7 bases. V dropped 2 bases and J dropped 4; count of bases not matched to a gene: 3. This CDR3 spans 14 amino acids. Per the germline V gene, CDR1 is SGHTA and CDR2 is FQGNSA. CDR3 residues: CASSLLAVADTQYF. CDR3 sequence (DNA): TGTGCCAGCAGCTTACTAGCGGTCGCAGATACGCAGTATTTT.

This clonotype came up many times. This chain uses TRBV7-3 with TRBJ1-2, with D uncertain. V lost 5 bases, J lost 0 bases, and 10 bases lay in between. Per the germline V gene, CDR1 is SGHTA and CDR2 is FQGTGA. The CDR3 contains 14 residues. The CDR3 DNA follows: TGTGCCAGCAGCGCATACCCTACTAACTATGGCTACACCTTC. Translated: CASSAYPTNYGYTF.

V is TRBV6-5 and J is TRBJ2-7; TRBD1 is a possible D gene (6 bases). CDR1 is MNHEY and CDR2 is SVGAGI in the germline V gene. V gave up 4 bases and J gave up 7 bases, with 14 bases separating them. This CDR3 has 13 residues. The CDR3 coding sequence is TGTGCCAGCAGTTCATACAGGGATGAGGAGCAGTACTTC. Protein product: CASSSYRDEEQYF.

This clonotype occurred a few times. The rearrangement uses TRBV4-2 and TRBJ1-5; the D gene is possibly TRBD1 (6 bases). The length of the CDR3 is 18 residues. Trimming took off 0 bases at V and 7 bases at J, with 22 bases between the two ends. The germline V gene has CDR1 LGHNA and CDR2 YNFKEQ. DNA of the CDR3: TGTGCCAGCAGCCAAGAGGGCGGATACCAGGGGAACGACCAGCCCCAGCATTTT. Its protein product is CASSQEGGYQGNDQPQHF.

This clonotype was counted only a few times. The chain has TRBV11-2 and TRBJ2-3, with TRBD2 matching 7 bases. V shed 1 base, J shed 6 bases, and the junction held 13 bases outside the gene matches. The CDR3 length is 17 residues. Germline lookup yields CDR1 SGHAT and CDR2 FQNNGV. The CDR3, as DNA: TGTGCCAGCAGCTTAGGGCGAGCGGGGCGGCTAACGGATACGCAGTATTTT. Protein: CASSLGRAGRLTDTQYF.

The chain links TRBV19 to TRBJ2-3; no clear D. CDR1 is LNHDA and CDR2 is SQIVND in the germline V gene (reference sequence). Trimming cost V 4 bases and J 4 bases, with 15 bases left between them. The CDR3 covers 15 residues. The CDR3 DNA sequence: TGTGCCAGTAGTAGAGACCCTGACTCATCAGATACGCAGTATTTT. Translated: CASSRDPDSSDTQYF.

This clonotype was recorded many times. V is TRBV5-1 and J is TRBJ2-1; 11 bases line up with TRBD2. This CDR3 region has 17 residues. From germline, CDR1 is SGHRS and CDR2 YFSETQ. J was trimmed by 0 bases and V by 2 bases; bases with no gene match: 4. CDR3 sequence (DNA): TGCGCCAGCAGCTTTGTTCTAGCGGGGGGCTCCTACAATGAGCAGTTCTTC. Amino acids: CASSFVLAGGSYNEQFF. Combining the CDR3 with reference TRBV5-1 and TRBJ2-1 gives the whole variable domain KAGVTQTPRYLIKTRGQQVTLSCSPISGHRSVSWYQQTPGQGLQFLFEYFSETQRNKGNFPGRFSGRQFSNSRSEMNVSTLELGDSALYLCASSFVLAGGSYNEQFFGPGTRLTVL.

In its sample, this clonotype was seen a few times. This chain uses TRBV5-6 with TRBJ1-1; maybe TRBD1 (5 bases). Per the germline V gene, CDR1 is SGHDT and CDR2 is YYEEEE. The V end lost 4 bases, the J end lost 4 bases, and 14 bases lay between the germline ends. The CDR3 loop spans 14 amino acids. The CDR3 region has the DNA TGTGCCAGCAGCCCAGGGTGGAGGGTCACTGAAGCTTTCTTT. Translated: CASSPGWRVTEAFF.

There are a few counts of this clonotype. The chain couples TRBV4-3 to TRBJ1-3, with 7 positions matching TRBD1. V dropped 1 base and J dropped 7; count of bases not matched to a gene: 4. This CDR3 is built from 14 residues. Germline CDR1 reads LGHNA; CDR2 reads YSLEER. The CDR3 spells CASSQVTRGNTIYF. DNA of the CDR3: TGCGCCAGCAGCCAAGTGACCAGGGGGAACACCATATATTTT.

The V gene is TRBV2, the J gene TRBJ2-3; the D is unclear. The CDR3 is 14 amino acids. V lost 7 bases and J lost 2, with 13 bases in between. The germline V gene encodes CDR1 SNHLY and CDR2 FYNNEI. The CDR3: CASIAGYPTDTQYF. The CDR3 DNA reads TGTGCCAGCATCGCCGGGTACCCCACAGATACGCAGTATTTT.

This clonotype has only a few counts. CDR3 sequence: CASSHRRGGLPDTQYF. Written as DNA, the CDR3 is TGCGCCAGCAGCCACAGGCGGGGGGGCCTCCCAGATACGCAGTATTTT. The gene calls are TRBV4-3 and TRBJ2-3, with TRBD2 matching over 9 bases. Germline lookup yields CDR1 LGHNA and CDR2 YSLEER. V lost 3 bases and J lost 4; bases outside the gene matches: 8. CDR3 size: 16 residues.

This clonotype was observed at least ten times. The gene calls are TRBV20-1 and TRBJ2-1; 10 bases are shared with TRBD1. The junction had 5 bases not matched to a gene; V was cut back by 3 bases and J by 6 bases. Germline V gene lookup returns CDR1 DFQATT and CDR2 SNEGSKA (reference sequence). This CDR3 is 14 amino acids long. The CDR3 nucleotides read TGCAGTGCTAGCCGGGACAGGGGAGCCAATGAGCAGTTCTTC. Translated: CSASRDRGANEQFF.

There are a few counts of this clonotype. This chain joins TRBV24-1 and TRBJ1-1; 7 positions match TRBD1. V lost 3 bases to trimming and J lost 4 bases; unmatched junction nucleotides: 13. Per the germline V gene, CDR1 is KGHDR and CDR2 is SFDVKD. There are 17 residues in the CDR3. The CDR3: CATSDPPGGEGATEAFF. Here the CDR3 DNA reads TGTGCCACCAGTGATCCCCCAGGGGGGGAGGGTGCCACTGAAGCTTTCTTT.

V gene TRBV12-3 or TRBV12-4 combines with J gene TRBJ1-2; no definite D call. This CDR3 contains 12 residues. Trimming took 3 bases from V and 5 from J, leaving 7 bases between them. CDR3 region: CASSFPAYGYTF. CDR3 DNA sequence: TGTGCCAGCAGTTTTCCTGCTTATGGCTACACCTTC.

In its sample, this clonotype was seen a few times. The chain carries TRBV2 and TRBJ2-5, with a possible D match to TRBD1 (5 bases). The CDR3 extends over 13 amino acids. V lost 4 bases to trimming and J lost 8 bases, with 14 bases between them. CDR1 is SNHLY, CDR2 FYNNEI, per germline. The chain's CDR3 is CASSGGTGGTQYF. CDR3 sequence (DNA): TGTGCCAGCAGTGGGGGCACCGGTGGCACCCAGTACTTC.

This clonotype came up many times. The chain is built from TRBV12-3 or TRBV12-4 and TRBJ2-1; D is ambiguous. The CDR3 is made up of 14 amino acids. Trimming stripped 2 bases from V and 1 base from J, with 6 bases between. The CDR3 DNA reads TGTGCCAGCAGTTTAAGGAGATCCTACAATGAGCAGTTCTTC. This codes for CASSLRRSYNEQFF.

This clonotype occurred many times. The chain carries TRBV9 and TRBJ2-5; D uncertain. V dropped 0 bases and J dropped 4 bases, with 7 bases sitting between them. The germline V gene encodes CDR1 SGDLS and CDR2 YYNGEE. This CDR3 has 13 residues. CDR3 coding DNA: TGTGCCAGCAGCGTAGCGGGCAGAGAGACCCAGTACTTC. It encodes CASSVAGRETQYF. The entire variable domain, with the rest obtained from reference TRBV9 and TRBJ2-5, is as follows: DSGVTQTPKHLITATGQRVTLRCSPRSGDLSVYWYQQSLDQGLQFLIQYYNGEERAKGNILERFSAQQFPDLHSELNLSSLELGDSALYFCASSVAGRETQYFGPGTRLLVL.

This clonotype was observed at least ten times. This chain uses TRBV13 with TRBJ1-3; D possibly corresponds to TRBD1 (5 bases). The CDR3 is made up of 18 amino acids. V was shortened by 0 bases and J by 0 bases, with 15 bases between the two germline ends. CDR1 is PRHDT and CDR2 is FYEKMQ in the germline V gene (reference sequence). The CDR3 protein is CASSLGQGLEYSGNTIYF. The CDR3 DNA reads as TGTGCCAGCAGCTTAGGCCAGGGTTTGGAATACTCTGGAAACACCATATATTTT. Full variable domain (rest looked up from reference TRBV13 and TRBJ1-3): AAGVIQSPRHLIKEKRETATLKCYPIPRHDTVYWYQQGPGQDPQFLISFYEKMQSDKGSIPDRFSAQQFSDYHSELNMSSLELGDSALYFCASSLGQGLEYSGNTIYFGEGSWLTVV.

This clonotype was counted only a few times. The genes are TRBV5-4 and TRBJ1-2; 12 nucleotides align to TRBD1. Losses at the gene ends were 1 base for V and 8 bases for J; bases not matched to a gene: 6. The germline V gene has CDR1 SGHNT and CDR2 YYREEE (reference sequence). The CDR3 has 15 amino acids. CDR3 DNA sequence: TGTGCCAGCAGCTTGCCGGGACAGGGGGCGCCCGGCTACACCTTC. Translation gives CASSLPGQGAPGYTF.

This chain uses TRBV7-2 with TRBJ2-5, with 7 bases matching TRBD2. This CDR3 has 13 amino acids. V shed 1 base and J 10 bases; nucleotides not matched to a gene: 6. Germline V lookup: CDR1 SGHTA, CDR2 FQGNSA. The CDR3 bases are TGTGCCAGCAGCTTAGAGACCCCGGGGGGCCAGTACTTC. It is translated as CASSLETPGGQYF. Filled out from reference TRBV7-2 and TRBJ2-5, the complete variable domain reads GAGVSQSPSNKVTEKGKDVELRCDPISGHTALYWYRQSLGQGLEFLIYFQGNSAPDKSGLPSDRFSAERTGGSVSTLTIQRTQQEDSAVYLCASSLETPGGQYFGPGTRLLVL.

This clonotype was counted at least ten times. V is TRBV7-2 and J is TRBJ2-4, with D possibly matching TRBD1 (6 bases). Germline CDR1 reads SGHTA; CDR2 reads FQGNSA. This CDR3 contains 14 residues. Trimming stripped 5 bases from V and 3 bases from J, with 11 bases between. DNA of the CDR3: TGTGCCAGCAGCCTAGGGGGTGGCAAAAACATTCAGTACTTC. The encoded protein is CASSLGGGKNIQYF.

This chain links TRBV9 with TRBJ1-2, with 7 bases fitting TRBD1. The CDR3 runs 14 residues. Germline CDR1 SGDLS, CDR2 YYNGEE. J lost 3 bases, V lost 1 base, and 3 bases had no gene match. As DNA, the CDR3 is TGTGCCAGCAGCGTACAGGGGGGGGACTATGGCTACACCTTC. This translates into CASSVQGGDYGYTF.

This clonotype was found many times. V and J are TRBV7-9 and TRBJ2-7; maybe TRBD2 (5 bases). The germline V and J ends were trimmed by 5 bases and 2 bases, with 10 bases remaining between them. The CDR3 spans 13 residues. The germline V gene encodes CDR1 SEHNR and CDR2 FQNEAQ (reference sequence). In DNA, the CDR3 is TGTGCCAGCAGCGCGGGCCGGCCCTACGAGCAGTACGTC. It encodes CASSAGRPYEQYV.